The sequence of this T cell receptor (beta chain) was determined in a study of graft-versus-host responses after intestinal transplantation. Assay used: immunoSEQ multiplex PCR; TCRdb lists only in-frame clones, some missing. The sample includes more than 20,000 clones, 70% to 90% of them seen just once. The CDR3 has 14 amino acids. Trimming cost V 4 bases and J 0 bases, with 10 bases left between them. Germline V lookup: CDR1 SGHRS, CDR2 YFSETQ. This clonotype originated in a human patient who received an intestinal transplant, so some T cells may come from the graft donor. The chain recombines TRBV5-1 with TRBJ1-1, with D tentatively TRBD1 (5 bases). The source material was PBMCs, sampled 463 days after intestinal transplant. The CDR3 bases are TGCGCCAGCAGCCCCGGGACGGTGAACACTGAAGCTTTCTTT. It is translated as CASSPGTVNTEAFF.